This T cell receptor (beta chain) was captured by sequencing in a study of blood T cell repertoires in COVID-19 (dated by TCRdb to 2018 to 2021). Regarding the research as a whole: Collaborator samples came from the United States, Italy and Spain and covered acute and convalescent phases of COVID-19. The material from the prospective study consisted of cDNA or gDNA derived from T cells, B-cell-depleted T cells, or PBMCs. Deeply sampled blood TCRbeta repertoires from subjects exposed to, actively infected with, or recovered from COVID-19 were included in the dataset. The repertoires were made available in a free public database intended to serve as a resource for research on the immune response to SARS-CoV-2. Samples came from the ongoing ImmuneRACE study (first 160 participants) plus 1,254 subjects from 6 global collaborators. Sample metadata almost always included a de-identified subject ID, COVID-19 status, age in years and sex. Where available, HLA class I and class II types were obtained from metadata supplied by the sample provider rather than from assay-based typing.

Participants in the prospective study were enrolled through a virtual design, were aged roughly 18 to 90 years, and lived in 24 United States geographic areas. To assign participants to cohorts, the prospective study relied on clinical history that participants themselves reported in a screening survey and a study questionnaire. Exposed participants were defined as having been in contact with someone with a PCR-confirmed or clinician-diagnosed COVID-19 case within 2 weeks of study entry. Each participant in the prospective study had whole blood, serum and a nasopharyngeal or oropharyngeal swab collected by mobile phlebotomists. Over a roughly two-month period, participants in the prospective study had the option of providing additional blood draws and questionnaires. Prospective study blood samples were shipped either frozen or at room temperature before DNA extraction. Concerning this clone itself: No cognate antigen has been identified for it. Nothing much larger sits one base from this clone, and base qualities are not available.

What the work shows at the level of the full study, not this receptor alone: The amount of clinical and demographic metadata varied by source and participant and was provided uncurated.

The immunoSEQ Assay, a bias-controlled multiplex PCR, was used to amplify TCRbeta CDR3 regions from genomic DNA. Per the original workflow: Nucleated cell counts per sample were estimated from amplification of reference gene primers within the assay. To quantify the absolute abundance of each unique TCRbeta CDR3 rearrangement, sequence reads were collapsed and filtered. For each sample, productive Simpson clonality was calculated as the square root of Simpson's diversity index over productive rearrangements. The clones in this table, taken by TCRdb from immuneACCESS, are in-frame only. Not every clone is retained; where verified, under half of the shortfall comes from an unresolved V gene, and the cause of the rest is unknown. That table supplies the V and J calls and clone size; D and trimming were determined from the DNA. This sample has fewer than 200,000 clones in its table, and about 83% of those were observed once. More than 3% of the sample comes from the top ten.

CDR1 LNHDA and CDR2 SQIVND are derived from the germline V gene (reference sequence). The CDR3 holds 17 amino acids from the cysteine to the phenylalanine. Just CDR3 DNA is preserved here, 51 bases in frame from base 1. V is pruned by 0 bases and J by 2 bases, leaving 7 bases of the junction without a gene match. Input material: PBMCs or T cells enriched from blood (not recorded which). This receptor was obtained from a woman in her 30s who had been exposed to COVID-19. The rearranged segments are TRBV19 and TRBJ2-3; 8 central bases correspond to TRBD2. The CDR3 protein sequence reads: CASSIDPAGDPTDTQYF. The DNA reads TGTGCCAGTAGTATAGATCCAGCGGGGGACCCCACAGATACGCAGTATTTT.